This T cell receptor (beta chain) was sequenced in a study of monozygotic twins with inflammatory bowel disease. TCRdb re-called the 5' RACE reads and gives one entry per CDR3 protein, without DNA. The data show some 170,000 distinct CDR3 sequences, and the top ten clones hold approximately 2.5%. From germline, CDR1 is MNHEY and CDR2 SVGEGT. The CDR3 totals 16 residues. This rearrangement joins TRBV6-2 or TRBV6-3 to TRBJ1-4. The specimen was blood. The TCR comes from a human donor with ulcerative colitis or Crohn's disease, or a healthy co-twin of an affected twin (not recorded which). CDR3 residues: CASSFPRSSTNEKLFF.